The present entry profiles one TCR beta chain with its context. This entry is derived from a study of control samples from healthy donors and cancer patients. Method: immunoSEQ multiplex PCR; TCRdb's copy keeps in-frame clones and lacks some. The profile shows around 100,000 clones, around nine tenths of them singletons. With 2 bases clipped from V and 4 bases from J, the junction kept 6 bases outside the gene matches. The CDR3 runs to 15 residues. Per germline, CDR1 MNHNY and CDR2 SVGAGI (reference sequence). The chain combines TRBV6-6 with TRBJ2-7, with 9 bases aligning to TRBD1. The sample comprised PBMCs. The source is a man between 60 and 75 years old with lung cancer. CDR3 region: CASSYPDRGGYEQYF. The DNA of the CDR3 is TGTGCCAGCAGTTACCCGGACAGGGGCGGGTACGAGCAGTACTTC.